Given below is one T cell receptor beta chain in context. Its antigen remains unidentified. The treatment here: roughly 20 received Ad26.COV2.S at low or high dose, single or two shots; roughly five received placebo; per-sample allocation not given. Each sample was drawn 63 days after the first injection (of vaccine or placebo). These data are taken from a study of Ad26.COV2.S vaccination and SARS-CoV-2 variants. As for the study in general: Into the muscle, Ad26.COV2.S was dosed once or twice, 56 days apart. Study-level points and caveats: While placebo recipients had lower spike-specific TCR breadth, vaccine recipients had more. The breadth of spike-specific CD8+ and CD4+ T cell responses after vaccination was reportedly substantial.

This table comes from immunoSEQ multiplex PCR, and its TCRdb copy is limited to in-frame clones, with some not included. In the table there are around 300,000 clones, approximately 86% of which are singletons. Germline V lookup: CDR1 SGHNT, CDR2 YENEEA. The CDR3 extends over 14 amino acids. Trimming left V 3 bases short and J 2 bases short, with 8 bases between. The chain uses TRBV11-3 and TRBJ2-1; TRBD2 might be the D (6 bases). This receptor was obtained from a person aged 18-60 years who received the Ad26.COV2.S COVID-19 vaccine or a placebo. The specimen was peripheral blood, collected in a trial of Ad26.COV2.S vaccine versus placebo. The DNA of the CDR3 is TGTGCCAGCAGCTTGGGGGGTCCCTACAATGAGCAGTTCTTC. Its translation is CASSLGGPYNEQFF.